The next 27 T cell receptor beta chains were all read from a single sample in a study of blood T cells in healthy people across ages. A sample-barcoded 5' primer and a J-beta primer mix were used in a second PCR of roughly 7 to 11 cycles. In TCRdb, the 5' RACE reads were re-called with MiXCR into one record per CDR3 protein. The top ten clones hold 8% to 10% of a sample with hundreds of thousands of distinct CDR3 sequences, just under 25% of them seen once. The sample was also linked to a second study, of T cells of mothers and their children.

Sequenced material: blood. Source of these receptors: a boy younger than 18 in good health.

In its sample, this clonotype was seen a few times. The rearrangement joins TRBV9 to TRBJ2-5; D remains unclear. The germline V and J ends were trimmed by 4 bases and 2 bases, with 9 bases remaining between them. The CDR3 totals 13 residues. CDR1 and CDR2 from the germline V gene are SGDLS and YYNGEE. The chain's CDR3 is CASSPPRQETQYF. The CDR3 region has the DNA TGTGCCAGCAGCCCCCCGCGGCAAGAGACCCAGTACTTC.

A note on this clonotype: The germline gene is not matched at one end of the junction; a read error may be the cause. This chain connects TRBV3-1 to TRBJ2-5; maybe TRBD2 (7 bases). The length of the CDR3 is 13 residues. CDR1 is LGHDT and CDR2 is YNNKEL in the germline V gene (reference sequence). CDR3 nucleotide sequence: TGTGCCAGCAGCCAAGATGGGGGGGGCCTCACTTCCTTC. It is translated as CASSQDGGGLTSF.

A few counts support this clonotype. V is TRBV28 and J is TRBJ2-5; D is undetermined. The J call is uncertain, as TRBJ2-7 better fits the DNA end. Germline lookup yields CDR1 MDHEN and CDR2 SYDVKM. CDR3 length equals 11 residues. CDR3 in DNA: TGTGCCACCCGGTTTGTTTACGAGCAGTACTTC. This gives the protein CATRFVYEQYF.

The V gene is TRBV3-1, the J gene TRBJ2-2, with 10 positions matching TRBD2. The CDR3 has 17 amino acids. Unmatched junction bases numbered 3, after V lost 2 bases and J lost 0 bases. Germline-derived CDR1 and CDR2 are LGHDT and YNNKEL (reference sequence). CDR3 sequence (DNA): TGTGCCAGCAGCCAATGGGGACTAGCGCCGAACACCGGGGAGCTGTTTTTT. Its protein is CASSQWGLAPNTGELFF.

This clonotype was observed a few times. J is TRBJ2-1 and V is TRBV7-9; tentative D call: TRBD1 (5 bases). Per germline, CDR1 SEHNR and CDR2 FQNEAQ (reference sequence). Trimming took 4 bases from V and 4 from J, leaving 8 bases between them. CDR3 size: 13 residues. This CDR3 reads CASSSTVYNEQFF. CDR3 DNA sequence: TGTGCCAGCAGCTCGACAGTTTACAATGAGCAGTTCTTC.

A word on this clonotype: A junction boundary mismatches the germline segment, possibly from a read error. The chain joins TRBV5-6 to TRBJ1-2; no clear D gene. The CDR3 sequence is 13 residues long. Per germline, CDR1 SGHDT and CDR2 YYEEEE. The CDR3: CATKTDINYGYTF. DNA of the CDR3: TGCGCCACCAAGACGGATATAAACTATGGCTACACCTTC.

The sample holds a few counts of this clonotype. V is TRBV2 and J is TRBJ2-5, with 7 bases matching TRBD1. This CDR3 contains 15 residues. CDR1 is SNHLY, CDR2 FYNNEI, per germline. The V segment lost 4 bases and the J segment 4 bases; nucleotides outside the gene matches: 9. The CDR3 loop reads CASSVTGATGETQYF. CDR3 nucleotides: TGTGCCAGCAGTGTCACAGGGGCAACAGGAGAGACCCAGTACTTC.

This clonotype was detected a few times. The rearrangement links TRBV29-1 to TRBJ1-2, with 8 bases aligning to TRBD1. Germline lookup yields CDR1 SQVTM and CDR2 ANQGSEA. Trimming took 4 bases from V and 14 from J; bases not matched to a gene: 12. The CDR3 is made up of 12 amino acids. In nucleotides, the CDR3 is TGCAGCGTTGGGCCCCCTGGACAGGGATCGACCTTC. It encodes CSVGPPGQGSTF. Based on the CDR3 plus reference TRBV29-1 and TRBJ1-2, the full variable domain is SAVISQKPSRDICQRGTSLTIQCQVDSQVTMMFWYRQQPGQSLTLIATANQGSEATYESGFVIDKFPISRPNLTFSTLTVSNMSPEDSSIYLCSVGPPGQGSTFGSGTRLTVV.

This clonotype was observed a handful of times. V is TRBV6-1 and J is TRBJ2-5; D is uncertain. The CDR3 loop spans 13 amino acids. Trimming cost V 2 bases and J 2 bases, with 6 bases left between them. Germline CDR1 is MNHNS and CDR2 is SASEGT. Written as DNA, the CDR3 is TGTGCCAGCAGTGAATGGAATCAAGAGACCCAGTACTTC. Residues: CASSEWNQETQYF.

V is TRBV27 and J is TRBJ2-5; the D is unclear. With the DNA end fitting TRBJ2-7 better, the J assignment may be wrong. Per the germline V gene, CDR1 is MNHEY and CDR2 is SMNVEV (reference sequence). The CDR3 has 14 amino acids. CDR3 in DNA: TGTGCCAGCACCACGAGTGGGCTCGCCTACGAGCAGTACTTC. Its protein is CASTTSGLAYEQYF.

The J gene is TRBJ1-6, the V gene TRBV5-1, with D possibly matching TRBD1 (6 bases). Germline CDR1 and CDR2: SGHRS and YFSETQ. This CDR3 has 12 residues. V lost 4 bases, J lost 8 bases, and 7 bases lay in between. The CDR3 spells CASSEGDSPLHF. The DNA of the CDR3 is TGCGCCAGCAGCGAGGGGGATTCACCCCTCCACTTT.

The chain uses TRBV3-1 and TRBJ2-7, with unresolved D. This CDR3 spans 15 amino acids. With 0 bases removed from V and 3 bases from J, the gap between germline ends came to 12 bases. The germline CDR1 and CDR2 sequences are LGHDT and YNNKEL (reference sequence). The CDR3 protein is CASSQDAGRIYEQYF. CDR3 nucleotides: TGTGCCAGCAGCCAAGATGCCGGCCGGATCTACGAGCAGTACTTC.

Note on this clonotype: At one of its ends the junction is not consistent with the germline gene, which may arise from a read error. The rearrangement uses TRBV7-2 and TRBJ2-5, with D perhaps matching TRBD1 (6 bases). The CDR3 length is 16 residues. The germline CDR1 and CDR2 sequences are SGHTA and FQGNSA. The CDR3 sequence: CAGSWPGTTYQETQYF. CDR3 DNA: TGTGCCGGCAGCTGGCCCGGGACAACGTACCAAGAGACCCAGTACTTC.

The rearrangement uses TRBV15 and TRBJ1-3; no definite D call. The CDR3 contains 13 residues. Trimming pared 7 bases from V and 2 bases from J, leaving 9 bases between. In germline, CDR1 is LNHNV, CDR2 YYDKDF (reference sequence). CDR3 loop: CATTLQAGNTIYF. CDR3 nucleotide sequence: TGTGCCACCACTCTCCAGGCTGGAAACACCATATATTTT.

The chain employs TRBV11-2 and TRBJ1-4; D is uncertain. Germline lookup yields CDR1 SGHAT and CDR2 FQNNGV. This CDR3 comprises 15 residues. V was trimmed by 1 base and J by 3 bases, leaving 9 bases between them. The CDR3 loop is CASSLAYAANEKLFF. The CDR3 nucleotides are TGTGCCAGCAGCTTAGCGTATGCGGCTAATGAAAAACTGTTTTTT.

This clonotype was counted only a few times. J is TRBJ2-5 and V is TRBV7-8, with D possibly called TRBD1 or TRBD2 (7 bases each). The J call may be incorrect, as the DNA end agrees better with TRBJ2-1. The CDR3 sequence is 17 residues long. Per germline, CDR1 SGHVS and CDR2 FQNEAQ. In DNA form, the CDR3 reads TGTGCCAGCAGCCAAGGGACAGATCTAGCGGCCAGTAATGAGCAGTTCTTC. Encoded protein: CASSQGTDLAASNEQFF.

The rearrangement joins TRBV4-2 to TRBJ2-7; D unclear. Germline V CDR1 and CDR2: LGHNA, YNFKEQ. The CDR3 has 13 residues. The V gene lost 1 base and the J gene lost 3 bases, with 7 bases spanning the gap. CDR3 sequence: CASSQGADYEQYF. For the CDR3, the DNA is TGTGCCAGCAGCCAAGGTGCGGACTACGAGCAGTACTTC.

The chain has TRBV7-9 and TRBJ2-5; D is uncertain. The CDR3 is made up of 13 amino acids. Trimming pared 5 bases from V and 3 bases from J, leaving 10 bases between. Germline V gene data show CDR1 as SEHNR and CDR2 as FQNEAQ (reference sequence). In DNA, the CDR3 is TGTGCCAGCAGCCACAGTGACAAAGAGACCCAGTACTTC. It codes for CASSHSDKETQYF.

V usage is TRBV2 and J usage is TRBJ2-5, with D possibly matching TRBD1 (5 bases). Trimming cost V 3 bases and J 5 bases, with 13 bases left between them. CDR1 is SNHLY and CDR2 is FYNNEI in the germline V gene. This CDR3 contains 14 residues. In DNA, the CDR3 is TGTGCCAGCAGTGAGATGGGGCTGGCGGAGACCCAGTACTTC. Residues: CASSEMGLAETQYF.

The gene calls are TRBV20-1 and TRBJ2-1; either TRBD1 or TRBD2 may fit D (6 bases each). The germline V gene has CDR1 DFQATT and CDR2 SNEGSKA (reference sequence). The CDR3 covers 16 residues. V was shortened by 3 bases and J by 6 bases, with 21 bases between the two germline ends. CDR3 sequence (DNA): TGCAGTGCTAGCTCTTACCGGGGGACACTCAGCAATGAGCAGTTCTTC. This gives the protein CSASSYRGTLSNEQFF.

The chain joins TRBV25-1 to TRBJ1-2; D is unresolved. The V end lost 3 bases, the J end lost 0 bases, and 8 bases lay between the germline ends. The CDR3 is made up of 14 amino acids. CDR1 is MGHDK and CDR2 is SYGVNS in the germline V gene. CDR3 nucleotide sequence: TGTGCCAGCAGTGATTTGGGGTCTAACTATGGCTACACCTTC. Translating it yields CASSDLGSNYGYTF.

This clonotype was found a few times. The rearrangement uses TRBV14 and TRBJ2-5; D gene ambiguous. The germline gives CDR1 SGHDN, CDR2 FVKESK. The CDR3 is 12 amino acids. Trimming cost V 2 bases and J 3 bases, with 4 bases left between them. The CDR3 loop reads CASSQLEETQYF. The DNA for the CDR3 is TGTGCCAGCAGCCAATTGGAAGAGACCCAGTACTTC.

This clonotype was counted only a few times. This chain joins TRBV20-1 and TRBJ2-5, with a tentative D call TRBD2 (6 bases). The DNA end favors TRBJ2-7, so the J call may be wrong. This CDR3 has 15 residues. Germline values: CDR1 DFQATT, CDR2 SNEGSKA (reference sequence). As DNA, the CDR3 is TGCAGTGCTAGAGATCGGACTAACCTTCCCCACGAGCAGTACTTC. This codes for CSARDRTNLPHEQYF.

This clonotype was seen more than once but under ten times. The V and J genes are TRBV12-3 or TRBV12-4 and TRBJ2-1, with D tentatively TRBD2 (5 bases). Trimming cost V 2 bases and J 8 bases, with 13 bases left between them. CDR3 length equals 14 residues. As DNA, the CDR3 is TGTGCCAGCAGTTTAATAGGGAGCTTGGATGAGCAGTTCTTC. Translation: CASSLIGSLDEQFF.

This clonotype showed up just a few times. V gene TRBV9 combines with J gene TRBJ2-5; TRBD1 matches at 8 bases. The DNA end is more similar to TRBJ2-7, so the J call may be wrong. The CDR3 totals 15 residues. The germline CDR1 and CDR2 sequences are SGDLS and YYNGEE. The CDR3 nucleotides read TGTGCCAGCAGCCTCAGAGCGGACAGGGTGTACGAGCAGTACTTC. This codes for CASSLRADRVYEQYF.

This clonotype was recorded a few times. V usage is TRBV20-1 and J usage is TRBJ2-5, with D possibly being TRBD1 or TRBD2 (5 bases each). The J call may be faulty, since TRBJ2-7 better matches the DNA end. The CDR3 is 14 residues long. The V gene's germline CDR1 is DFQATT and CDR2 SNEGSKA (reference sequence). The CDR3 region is CSARGTGTSYEQYF. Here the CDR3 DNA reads TGCAGTGCTAGGGGGACCGGGACGAGCTACGAGCAGTACTTC.

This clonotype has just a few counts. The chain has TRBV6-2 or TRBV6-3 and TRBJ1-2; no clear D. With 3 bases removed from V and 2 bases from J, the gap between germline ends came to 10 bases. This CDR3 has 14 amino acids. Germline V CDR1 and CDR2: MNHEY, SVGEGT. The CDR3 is CASSYSGMNYGYTF. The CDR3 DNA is TGTGCCAGCAGTTATTCTGGGATGAACTATGGCTACACCTTC.